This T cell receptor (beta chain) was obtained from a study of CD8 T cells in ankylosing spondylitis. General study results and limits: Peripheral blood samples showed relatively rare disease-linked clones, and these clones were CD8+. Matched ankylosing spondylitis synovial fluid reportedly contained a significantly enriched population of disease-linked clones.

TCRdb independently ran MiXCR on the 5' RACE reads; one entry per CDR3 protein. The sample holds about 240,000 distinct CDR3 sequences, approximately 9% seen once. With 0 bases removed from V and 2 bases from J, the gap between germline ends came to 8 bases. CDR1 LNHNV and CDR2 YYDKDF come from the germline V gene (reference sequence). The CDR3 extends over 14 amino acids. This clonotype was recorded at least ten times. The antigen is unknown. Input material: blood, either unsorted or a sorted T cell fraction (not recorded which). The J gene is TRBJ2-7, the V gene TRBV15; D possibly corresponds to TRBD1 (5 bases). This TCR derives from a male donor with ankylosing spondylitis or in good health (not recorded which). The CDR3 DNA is TGTGCCACCAGCAGAGATAGACAGACCTACGAGCAGTACTTC. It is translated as CATSRDRQTYEQYF.